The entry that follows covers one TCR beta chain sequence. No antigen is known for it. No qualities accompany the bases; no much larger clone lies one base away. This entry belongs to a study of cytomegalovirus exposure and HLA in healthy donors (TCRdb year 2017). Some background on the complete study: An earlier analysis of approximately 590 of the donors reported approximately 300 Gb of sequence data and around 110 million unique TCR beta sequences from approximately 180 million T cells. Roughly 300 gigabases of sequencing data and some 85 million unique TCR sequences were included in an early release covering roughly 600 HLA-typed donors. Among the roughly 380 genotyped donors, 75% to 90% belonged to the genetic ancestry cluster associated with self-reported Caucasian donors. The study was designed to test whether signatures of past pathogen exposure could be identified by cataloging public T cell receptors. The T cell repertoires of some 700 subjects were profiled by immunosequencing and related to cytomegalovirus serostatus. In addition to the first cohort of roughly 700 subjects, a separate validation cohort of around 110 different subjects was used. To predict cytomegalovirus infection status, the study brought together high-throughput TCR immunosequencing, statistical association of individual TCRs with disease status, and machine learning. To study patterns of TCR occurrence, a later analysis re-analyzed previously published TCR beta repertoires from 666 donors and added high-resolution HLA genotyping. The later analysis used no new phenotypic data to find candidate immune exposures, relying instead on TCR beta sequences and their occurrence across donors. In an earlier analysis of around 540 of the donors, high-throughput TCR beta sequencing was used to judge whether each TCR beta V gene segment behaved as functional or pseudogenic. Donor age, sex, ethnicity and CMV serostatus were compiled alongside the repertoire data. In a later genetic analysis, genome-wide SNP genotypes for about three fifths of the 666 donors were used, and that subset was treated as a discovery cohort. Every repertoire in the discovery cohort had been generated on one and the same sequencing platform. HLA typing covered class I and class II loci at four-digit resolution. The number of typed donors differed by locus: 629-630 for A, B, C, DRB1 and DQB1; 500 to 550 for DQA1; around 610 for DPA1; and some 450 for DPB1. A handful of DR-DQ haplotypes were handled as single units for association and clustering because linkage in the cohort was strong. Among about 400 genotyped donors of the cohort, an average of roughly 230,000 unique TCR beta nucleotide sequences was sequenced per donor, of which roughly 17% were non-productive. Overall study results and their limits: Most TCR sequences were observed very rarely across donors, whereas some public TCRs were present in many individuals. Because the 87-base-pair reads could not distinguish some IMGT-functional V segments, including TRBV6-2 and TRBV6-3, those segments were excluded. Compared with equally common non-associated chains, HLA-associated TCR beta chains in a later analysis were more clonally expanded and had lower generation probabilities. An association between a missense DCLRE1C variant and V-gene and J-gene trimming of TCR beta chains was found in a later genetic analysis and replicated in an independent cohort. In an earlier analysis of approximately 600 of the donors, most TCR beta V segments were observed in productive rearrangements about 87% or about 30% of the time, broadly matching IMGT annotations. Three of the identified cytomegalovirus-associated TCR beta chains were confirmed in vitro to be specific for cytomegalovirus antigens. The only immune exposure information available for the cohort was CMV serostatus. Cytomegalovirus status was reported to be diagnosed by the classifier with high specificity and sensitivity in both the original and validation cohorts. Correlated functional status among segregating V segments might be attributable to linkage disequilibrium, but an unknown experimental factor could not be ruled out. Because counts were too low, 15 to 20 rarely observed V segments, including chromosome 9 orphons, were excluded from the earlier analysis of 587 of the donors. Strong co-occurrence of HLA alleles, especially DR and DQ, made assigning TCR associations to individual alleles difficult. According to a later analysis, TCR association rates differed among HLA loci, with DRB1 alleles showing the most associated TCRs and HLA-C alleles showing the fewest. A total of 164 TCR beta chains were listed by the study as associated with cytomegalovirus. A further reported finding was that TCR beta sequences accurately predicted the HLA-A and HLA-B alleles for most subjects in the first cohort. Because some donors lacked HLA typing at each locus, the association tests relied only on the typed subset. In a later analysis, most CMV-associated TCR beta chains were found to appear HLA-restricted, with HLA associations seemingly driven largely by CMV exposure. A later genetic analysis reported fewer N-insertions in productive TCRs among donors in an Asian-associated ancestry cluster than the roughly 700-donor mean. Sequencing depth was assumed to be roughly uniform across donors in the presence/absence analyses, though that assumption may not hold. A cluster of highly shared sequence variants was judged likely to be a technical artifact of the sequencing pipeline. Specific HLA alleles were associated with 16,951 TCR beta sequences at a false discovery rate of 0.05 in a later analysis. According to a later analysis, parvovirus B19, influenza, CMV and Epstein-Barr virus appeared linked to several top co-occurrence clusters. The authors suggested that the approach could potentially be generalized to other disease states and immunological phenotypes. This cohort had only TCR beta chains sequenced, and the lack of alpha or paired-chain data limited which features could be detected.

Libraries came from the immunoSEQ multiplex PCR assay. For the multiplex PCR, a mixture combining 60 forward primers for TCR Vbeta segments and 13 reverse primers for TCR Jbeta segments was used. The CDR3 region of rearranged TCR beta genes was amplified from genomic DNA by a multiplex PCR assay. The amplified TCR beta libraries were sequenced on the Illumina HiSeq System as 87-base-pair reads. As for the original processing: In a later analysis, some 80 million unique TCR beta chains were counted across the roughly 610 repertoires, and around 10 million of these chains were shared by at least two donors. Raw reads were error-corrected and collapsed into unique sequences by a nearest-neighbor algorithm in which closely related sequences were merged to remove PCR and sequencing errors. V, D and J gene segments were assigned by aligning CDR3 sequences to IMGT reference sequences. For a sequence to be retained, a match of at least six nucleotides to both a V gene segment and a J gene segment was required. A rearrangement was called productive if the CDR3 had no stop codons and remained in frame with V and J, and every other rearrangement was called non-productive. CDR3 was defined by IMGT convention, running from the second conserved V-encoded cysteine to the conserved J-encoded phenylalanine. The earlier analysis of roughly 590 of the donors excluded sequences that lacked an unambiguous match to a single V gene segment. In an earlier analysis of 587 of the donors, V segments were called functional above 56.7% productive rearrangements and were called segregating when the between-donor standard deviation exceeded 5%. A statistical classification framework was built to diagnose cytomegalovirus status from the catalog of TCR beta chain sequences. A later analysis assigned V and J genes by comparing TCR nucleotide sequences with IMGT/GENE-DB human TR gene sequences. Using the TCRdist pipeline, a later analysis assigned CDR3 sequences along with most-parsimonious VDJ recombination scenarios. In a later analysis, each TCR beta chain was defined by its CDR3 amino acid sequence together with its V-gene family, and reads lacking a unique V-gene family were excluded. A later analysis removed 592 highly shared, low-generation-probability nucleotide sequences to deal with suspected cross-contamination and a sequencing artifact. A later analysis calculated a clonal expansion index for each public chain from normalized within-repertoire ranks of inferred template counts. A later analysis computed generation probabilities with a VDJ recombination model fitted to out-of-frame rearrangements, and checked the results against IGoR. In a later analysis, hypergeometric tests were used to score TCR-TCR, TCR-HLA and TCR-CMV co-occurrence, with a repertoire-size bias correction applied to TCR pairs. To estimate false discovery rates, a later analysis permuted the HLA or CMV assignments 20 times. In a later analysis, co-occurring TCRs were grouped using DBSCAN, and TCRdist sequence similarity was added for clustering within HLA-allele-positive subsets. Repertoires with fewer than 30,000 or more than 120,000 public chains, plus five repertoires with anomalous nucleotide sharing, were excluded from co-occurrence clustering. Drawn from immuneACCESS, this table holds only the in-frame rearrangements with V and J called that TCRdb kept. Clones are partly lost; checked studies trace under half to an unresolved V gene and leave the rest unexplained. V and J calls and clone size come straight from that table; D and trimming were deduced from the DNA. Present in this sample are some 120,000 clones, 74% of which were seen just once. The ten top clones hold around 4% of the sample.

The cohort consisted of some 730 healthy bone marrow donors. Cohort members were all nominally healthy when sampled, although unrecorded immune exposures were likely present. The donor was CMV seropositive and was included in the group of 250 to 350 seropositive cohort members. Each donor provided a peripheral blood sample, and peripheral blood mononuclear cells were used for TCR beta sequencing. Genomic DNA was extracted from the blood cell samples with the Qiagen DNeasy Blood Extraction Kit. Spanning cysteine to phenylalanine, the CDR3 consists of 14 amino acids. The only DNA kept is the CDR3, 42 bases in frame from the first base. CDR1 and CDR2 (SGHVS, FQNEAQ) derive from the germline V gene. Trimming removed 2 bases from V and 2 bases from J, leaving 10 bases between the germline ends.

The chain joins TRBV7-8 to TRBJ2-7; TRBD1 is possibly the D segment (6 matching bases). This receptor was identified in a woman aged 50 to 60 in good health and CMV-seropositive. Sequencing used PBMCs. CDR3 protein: CASSLPGTPYEQYF. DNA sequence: TGTGCCAGCAGCTTACCCGGGACACCCTACGAGCAGTACTTC. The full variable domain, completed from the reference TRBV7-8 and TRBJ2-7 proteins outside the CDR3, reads GAGVSQSPRYKVAKRGQDVALRCDPISGHVSLFWYQQALGQGPEFLTYFQNEAQLDKSGLPSDRFFAERPEGSVSTLKIQRTQQEDSAVYLCASSLPGTPYEQYFGPGTRLTVT.